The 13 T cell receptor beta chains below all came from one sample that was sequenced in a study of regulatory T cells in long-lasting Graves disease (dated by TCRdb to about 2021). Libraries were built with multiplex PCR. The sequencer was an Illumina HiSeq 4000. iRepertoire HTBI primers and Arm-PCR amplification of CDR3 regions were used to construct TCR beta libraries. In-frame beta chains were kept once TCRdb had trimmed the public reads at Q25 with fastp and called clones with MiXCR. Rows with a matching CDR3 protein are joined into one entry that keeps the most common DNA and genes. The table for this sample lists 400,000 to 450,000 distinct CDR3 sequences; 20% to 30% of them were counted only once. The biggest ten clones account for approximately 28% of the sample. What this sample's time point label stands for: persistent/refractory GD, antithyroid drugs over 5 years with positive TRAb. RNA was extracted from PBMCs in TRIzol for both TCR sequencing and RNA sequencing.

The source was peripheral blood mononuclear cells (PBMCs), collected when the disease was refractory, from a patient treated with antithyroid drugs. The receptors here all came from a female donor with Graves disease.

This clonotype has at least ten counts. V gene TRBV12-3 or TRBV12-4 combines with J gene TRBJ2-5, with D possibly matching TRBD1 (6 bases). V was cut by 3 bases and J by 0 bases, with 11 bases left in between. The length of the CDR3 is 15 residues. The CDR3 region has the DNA TGTGCCAGCAGTTTGTGGCAGGGGTACCAAGAGACCCAGTACTTC. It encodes CASSLWQGYQETQYF.

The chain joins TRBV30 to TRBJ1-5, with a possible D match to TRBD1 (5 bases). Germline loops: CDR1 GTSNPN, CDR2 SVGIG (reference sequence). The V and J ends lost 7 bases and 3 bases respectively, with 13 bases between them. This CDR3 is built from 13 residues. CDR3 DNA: TGTGCCTACACACCGGGGCTCAATCAGCCCCAGCATTTT. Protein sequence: CAYTPGLNQPQHF.

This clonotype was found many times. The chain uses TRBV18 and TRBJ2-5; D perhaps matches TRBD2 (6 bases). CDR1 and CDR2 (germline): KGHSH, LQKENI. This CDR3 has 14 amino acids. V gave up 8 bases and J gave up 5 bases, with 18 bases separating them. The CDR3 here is CASSPGRRGETQYF. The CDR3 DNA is TGTGCCAGCAGCCCGGGGAGGCGCGGGGAGACCCAGTACTTC. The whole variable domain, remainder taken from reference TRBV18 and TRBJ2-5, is NAGVMQNPRHLVRRRGQEARLRCSPMKGHSHVYWYRQLPEEGLKFMVYLQKENIIDESGMPKERFSAEFPKEGPSILRIQQVVRGDSAAYFCASSPGRRGETQYFGPGTRLLVL.

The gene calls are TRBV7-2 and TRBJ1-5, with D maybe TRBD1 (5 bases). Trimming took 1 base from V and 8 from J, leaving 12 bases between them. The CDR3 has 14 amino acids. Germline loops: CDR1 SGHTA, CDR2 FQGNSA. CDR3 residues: CASSLGSGTEPQHF. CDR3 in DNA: TGTGCCAGCAGCTTAGGATCAGGGACTGAGCCCCAGCATTTT.

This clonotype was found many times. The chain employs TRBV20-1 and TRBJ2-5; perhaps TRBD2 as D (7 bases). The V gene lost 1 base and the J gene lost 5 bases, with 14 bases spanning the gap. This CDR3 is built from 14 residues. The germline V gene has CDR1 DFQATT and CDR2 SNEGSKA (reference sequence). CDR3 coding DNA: TGCAGTGCTAGAGCAGCGGGAAGGGGGGAGACCCAGTACTTC. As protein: CSARAAGRGETQYF.

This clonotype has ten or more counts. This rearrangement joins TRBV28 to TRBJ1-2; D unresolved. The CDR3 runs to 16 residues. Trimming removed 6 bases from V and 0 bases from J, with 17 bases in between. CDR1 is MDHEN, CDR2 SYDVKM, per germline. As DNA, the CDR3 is TGTGCCAGCAGCAGCAAAGGCCGGGGAGCTAACTATGGCTACACCTTC. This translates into CASSSKGRGANYGYTF.

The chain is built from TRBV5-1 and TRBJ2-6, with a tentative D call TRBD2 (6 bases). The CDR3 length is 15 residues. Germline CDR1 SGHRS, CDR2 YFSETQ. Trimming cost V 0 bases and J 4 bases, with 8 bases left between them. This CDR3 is CASSLGDFGANVLTF. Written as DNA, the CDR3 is TGCGCCAGCAGCTTGGGGGACTTCGGGGCCAACGTCCTGACTTTC.

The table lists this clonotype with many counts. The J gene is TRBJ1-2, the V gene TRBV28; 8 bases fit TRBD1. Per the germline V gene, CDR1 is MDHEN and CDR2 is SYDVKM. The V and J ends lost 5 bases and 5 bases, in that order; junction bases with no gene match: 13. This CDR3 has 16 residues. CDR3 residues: CASSLTSGTGAYGYTF. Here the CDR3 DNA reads TGTGCCAGCAGTCTAACCTCCGGGACAGGAGCATATGGCTACACCTTC.

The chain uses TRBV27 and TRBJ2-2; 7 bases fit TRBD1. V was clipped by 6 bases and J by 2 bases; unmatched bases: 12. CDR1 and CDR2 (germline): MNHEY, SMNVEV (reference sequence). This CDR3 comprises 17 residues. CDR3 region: CASSHAKGQINTGELFF. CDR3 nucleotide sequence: TGTGCCAGCAGCCACGCCAAGGGACAGATCAACACCGGGGAGCTGTTTTTT.

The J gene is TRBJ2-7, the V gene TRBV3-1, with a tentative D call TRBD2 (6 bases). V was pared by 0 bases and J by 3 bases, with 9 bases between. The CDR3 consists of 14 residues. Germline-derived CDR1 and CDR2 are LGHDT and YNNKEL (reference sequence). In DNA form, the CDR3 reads TGTGCCAGCAGCCAAGATGGACTACACTACGAGCAGTACTTC. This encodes CASSQDGLHYEQYF.

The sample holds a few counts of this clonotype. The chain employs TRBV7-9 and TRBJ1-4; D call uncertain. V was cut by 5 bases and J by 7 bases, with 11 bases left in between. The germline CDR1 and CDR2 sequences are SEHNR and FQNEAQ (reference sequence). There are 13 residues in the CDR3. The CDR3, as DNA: TGTGCCAGCAGCCTAATGTTCAGTGAAAAACTGTTTTTT. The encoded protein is CASSLMFSEKLFF.

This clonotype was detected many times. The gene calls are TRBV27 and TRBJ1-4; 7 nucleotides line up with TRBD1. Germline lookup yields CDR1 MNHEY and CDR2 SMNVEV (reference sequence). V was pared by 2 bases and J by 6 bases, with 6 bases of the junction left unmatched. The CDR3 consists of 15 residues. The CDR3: CASSLIGGWDEKLFF. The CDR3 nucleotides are TGTGCCAGCAGTTTAATAGGGGGCTGGGATGAAAAACTGTTTTTT. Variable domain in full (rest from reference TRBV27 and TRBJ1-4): EAQVTQNPRYLITVTGKKLTVTCSQNMNHEYMSWYRQDPGLGLRQIYYSMNVEVTDKGDVPEGYKVSRKEKRNFPLILESPSPNQTSLYFCASSLIGGWDEKLFFGSGTQLSVL.

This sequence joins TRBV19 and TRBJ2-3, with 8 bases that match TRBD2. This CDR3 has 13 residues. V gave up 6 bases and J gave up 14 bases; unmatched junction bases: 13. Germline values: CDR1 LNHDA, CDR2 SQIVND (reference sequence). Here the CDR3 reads CASRRILAGPAYF. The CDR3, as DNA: TGTGCCAGTAGACGTATTCTAGCGGGCCCCGCGTATTTT.